Presented here are 6 T cell receptor beta chains from one specimen sequenced in a study of long-term antiretroviral therapy in people with HIV. It was version v3.0 of the immunoSEQ assay that was run at survey level. TCRdb's table, derived via immunoSEQ multiplex PCR, lists solely in-frame clones and lacks some. The sample lists 34,000 or so clones, 65% to 90% seen once, with approximately 4.7% in the top ten. Sequencing used unsorted PBMCs, obtained roughly 3.5 years after starting antiretroviral therapy. These TCRs come from a young man with HIV.

For the CDR3, the DNA is TGCGCCAGCAGAGACGTCGTTAATGAAAAACTGTTTTTT. Its translation is CASRDVVNEKLFF. The V call is TRBV5-1, the J call TRBJ1-4, with unresolved D. Trimming removed 5 bases from V and 4 bases from J, with 9 bases in between. Germline V CDR1 and CDR2: SGHRS, YFSETQ. This CDR3 comprises 13 residues.

V gene TRBV2 combines with J gene TRBJ2-1; no clear D. Germline V gives CDR1 SNHLY, CDR2 FYNNEI. This CDR3 is built from 10 residues. V was shortened by 2 bases and J by 7 bases, with 0 bases between the two germline ends. The CDR3 protein is CASSENEQFF. As DNA, the CDR3 is TGTGCCAGCAGTGAAAATGAGCAGTTCTTC.

The V and J genes are TRBV5-1 and TRBJ1-2, with a tentative D call TRBD1 (6 bases). CDR1 and CDR2 from the germline V gene are SGHRS and YFSETQ. The V end lost 0 bases, the J end lost 2 bases, and 17 bases lay between the germline ends. This CDR3 spans 17 amino acids. The CDR3 spells CASSLAAGVGENYGYTF. DNA of the CDR3: TGCGCCAGCAGCTTGGCGGCAGGGGTCGGAGAAAACTATGGCTACACCTTC.

V gene TRBV7-6 combines with J gene TRBJ1-1; D is ambiguous. There are 13 residues in the CDR3. Germline CDR1 SGHVS, CDR2 FNYEAQ. Between the trimmed V and J ends, which lost 1 base and 2 bases, there was a span of 5 bases. CDR3: CASSLGTNTEAFF. CDR3 bases: TGTGCCAGCAGCTTAGGGACCAACACTGAAGCTTTCTTT.

CDR3 nucleotide sequence: TGTGCCAGTACCTCGAGGGTGAACACTGAAGCTTTCTTT. This gives the protein CASTSRVNTEAFF. V usage is TRBV19 and J usage is TRBJ1-1; D call uncertain. The CDR3 spans 13 residues. Deletions cut 7 bases from V and 0 bases from J, with 9 bases between. The germline gives CDR1 LNHDA, CDR2 SQIVND (reference sequence).

The V and J genes are TRBV7-6 and TRBJ1-1; no reliable D call. The V and J ends lost 1 base and 2 bases respectively, with 2 bases between them. The CDR3 runs 12 residues. The germline V gene has CDR1 SGHVS and CDR2 FNYEAQ. The CDR3 spells CASSLDNTEAFF. CDR3 nucleotides: TGTGCCAGCAGCTTAGACAACACTGAAGCTTTCTTT.